Listed here are 26 T cell receptor beta chains from one sample, sequenced in a study of shared clonotypes between healthy human individuals. The table came from immunoSEQ multiplex PCR; TCRdb's copy has only in-frame clones and leaves some out. Of about 460,000 clones in the sample, 77% were seen once. Source material: PBMCs. The receptors derive from a middle-aged woman in good health. Some clones in this sample may be carry-over from other donors' samples.

The chain links TRBV10-2 to TRBJ2-1; 10 bases are a match to TRBD2. CDR1 and CDR2 (germline): WSHSY, SAAADI. V lost 7 bases, J lost 8 bases, and 8 bases stayed unmatched. This CDR3 contains 14 residues. The CDR3 reads CASKRLAGEDEQFF. CDR3 coding DNA: TGCGCCAGCAAGCGTCTAGCGGGAGAGGATGAGCAGTTCTTC.

This clone was observed at least ten times. The chain links TRBV15 to TRBJ2-7; D is undetermined. V was clipped by 1 base and J by 2 bases, with 12 bases between them. Per germline, CDR1 LNHNV and CDR2 YYDKDF (reference sequence). This CDR3 region has 15 residues. The CDR3 DNA reads as TGTGCCACCAGCAGAGCGCGAGACATCCCCTACGAGCAGTACTTC. Residues: CATSRARDIPYEQYF.

To note about this clone: This specimen includes other DNA sequences encoding the same CDR3. The V call is TRBV5-1, the J call TRBJ2-2; D is uncertain. The CDR3 consists of 13 residues. Germline V gene sequence: CDR1 SGHRS, CDR2 YFSETQ. The V end lost 2 bases, the J end lost 2 bases, and 4 bases lay between the germline ends. The CDR3 DNA reads as TGCGCCAGCAGCTTAGGTAACACCGGGGAGCTGTTTTTT. Protein product: CASSLGNTGELFF.

This clone was detected a few times. The rearrangement joins TRBV28 to TRBJ2-6; 7 nucleotides align to TRBD1. CDR3 length: 19 amino acids. Trimming cost V 6 bases and J 0 bases; bases outside gene matches: 14. Germline loops: CDR1 MDHEN, CDR2 SYDVKM. The chain's CDR3 is CASRKPGTAANSGANVLTF. Written as DNA, the CDR3 is TGTGCCAGCAGAAAGCCCGGGACAGCGGCCAACTCTGGGGCCAACGTCCTGACTTTC.

The rearrangement joins TRBV19 to TRBJ1-2, with D maybe TRBD1 (5 bases). From germline, CDR1 is LNHDA and CDR2 SQIVND (reference sequence). Trimming pared 3 bases from V and 0 bases from J, leaving 14 bases between. The CDR3 consists of 16 residues. CDR3 DNA sequence: TGTGCCAGTAGTATGGGAGGGACCGGCACTAACTATGGCTACACCTTC. Translation: CASSMGGTGTNYGYTF.

Regarding this clone: A much more abundant neighbour one base away suggests this may be a read error. Other DNA sequences in this sample translate to the same CDR3. J is TRBJ2-5 and V is TRBV7-2; 7 bases are shared with TRBD2. The J call is uncertain, as TRBJ2-7 better fits the DNA end. This CDR3 has 13 residues. The germline gives CDR1 SGHTA, CDR2 FQGNSA. The CDR3 DNA is TGTGCTAGCAGCTGGACTAGCTCCTACGAGCAGTACTTC. Its protein is CASSWTSSYEQYF.

This clone was seen only a few times. The V and J genes are TRBV7-9 and TRBJ1-1; tentatively, D is TRBD1 (5 bases). Trimming cost V 0 bases and J 1 base, with 12 bases left between them. CDR1 and CDR2 (germline): SEHNR, FQNEAQ (reference sequence). CDR3 length equals 16 residues. The CDR3: CASSLAPLGQNTEAFF. For the CDR3, the DNA is TGTGCCAGCAGCTTAGCGCCTCTCGGACAGAACACTGAAGCTTTCTTT. Combining the CDR3 with reference TRBV7-9 and TRBJ1-1 gives the whole variable domain DTGVSQNPRHKITKRGQNVTFRCDPISEHNRLYWYRQTLGQGPEFLTYFQNEAQLEKSRLLSDRFSAERPKGSFSTLEIQRTEQGDSAMYLCASSLAPLGQNTEAFFGQGTRLTVV.

This clone was seen a few times. The rearrangement joins TRBV6-5 to TRBJ2-7; D is unresolved. The CDR3 totals 13 residues. The V end was cut by 0 bases, the J end by 7 bases, with 10 bases between. Germline loops: CDR1 MNHEY, CDR2 SVGAGI. CDR3 region: CASSYSWDGEQYF. The CDR3, as DNA: TGTGCCAGCAGTTACTCCTGGGATGGGGAGCAGTACTTC.

On this clone: The identical CDR3 is also encoded by other nucleotide sequences in the sample. The gene calls are TRBV10-2 and TRBJ2-5; 11 positions match TRBD1. The CDR3 runs 14 residues. J was trimmed by 5 bases and V by 6 bases; bases with no gene match: 5. CDR1 WSHSY and CDR2 SAAADI come from the germline V gene. The CDR3 bases are TGCGCCAGCAGGGGACAGGGGGTAGGGGAGACCCAGTACTTC. Its protein is CASRGQGVGETQYF.

This sequence joins TRBV10-2 and TRBJ1-6, with D unclear. The germline V gene has CDR1 WSHSY and CDR2 SAAADI. CDR3 length equals 16 residues. Trimming removed 4 bases from V and 5 bases from J, with 15 bases in between. The CDR3 spells CASSGSLRGNNSPLHF. CDR3 nucleotide sequence: TGCGCCAGCAGTGGGTCCCTTCGGGGTAATAATTCACCCCTCCACTTT.

This chain links TRBV18 with TRBJ1-1; 9 nucleotides agree with TRBD1. This CDR3 spans 14 amino acids. CDR1 and CDR2 from the germline V gene are KGHSH and LQKENI. J was trimmed by 6 bases and V by 5 bases; bases with no gene match: 7. The CDR3 DNA is TGTGCCAGCTCAATCGGACAGGGGACCGCTGAAGCTTTCTTT. It specifies CASSIGQGTAEAFF.

The chain links TRBV27 to TRBJ2-1, with D maybe TRBD1 (5 bases). Trimming removed 3 bases at V and 3 bases at J, with 15 bases between. The CDR3 runs 16 residues. CDR1 and CDR2 (germline): MNHEY, SMNVEV (reference sequence). DNA of the CDR3: TGTGCCAGCAGTTTGGGGCGTAACGTGGGCTACAATGAGCAGTTCTTC. As protein: CASSLGRNVGYNEQFF.

The J gene is TRBJ2-1, the V gene TRBV5-1, with 7 positions matching TRBD2. The CDR3 is 15 residues long. V was pared by 0 bases and J by 6 bases, with 6 bases of the junction left unmatched. Germline CDR1 and CDR2: SGHRS and YFSETQ. The CDR3 region has the DNA TGCGCCAGCAGCTTGGGGGCTAGCGGAGTCAATGAGCAGTTCTTC. Its translation: CASSLGASGVNEQFF.

The chain is built from TRBV5-4 and TRBJ1-4; D uncertain. With 7 bases removed from V and 5 bases from J, the gap between germline ends came to 9 bases. Per the germline V gene, CDR1 is SGHNT and CDR2 is YYREEE (reference sequence). The CDR3 covers 12 residues. The CDR3 region has the DNA TGTGCCAGCGGATTTCTCAATGAAAAACTGTTTTTT. Residues: CASGFLNEKLFF.

The chain carries TRBV7-2 and TRBJ2-1, with 7 positions matching TRBD2. Losses at the gene ends were 1 base for V and 6 bases for J; bases not matched to a gene: 6. The CDR3 covers 15 residues. The germline V gene has CDR1 SGHTA and CDR2 FQGNSA. For the CDR3, the DNA is TGTGCCAGCAGCTTAGTGGGGGGGGTTCTCAATGAGCAGTTCTTC. Translated, it gives CASSLVGGVLNEQFF.

The V and J genes are TRBV30 and TRBJ1-1, with D unclear. Germline values: CDR1 GTSNPN, CDR2 SVGIG (reference sequence). V was cut by 5 bases and J by 11 bases, with 18 bases left in between. The CDR3 is made up of 12 amino acids. The DNA of the CDR3 is TGTGCCTGGGGGCCTGACTTCAGTAGGGCTTTCTTT. It specifies CAWGPDFSRAFF.

This clone was observed at least ten times. The sample holds other DNA sequences that translate to the same CDR3. The chain couples TRBV30 to TRBJ1-1, with D possibly matching TRBD1 (6 bases). The CDR3 contains 13 residues. Germline CDR1 GTSNPN, CDR2 SVGIG (reference sequence). V was shortened by 4 bases and J by 7 bases, with 16 bases between the two germline ends. CDR3 bases: TGTGCCTGGACCAGGCAGAAGGACAGTGAAGCTTTCTTT. Its protein is CAWTRQKDSEAFF. The whole variable domain, filled in from reference TRBV30 and TRBJ1-1, reads SQTIHQWPATLVQPVGSPLSLECTVEGTSNPNLYWYRQAAGRGLQLLFYSVGIGQISSEVPQNLSASRPQDRQFILSSKKLLLSDSGFYLCAWTRQKDSEAFFGQGTRLTVV.

In DNA form, the CDR3 reads TGCGCCAGCAGCCCCCAAGGATTCGAGTGGGGCTACACCTTC. Translated, it gives CASSPQGFEWGYTF. The chain carries TRBV4-1 and TRBJ1-2, with D uncertain. Germline V gene sequence: CDR1 MGHRA, CDR2 YSYEKL. This CDR3 has 14 residues. Trimming cost V 4 bases and J 8 bases, with 17 bases left between them.

The V gene is TRBV6-1, the J gene TRBJ1-6, with D perhaps TRBD1 (5 bases). Germline loops: CDR1 MNHNS, CDR2 SASEGT. This CDR3 spans 13 amino acids. The germline V and J ends were trimmed by 6 bases and 9 bases, with 12 bases remaining between them. CDR3 sequence reads: CASSPGTSSPLHF. CDR3 sequence (DNA): TGTGCCAGCAGCCCCGGGACTTCTTCACCCCTCCACTTT.

The chain recombines TRBV7-9 with TRBJ1-2; D remains ambiguous. Germline CDR1 is SEHNR and CDR2 is FQNEAQ (reference sequence). The CDR3 has 13 amino acids. The V and J ends lost 0 bases and 7 bases respectively, with 9 bases between them. The chain's CDR3 is CASSLAGEGGYTF. In nucleotides, the CDR3 is TGTGCCAGCAGCTTAGCCGGCGAGGGTGGCTACACCTTC. Complete variable domain (other parts from reference TRBV7-9 and TRBJ1-2): DTGVSQNPRHKITKRGQNVTFRCDPISEHNRLYWYRQTLGQGPEFLTYFQNEAQLEKSRLLSDRFSAERPKGSFSTLEIQRTEQGDSAMYLCASSLAGEGGYTFGSGTRLTVV.

The chain recombines TRBV6-1 with TRBJ2-7, with TRBD1 matching over 7 bases. Germline CDR1 and CDR2: MNHNS and SASEGT. The ends lost 4 bases at V and 6 bases at J; junction bases unmatched: 3. CDR3 length: 12 residues. CDR3 region: CASSVWTGEQYF. In nucleotides, the CDR3 is TGTGCCAGCAGTGTTTGGACAGGCGAGCAGTACTTC.

The chain combines TRBV7-9 with TRBJ2-5; D gene unclear. CDR1 and CDR2 from the germline V gene are SEHNR and FQNEAQ (reference sequence). The ends were cut back, 2 bases at V and 2 bases at J, with 3 bases in the middle. The CDR3 spans 12 residues. The CDR3: CASSLRQETQYF. In DNA, the CDR3 is TGTGCCAGCAGCTTAAGACAAGAGACCCAGTACTTC.

This clone has a handful of counts. This chain connects TRBV28 to TRBJ2-7; D remains ambiguous. This CDR3 spans 12 amino acids. Trimming took off 8 bases at V and 6 bases at J, with 14 bases between the two ends. The germline CDR1 and CDR2 sequences are MDHEN and SYDVKM. CDR3 coding DNA: TGTGCCAGCTCCACCCCCACAGTCGAGCAGTACTTC. Residues: CASSTPTVEQYF. The whole variable domain, remainder taken from reference TRBV28 and TRBJ2-7, is DVKVTQSSRYLVKRTGEKVFLECVQDMDHENMFWYRQDPGLGLRLIYFSYDVKMKEKGDIPEGYSVSREKKERFSLILESASTNQTSMYLCASSTPTVEQYFGPGTRLTVT.

This clone was observed once. The V call is TRBV5-6, the J call TRBJ2-6; D is unresolved. Trimming shortened V by 5 bases and J by 4 bases, and 7 bases separated the two germline ends. The germline gives CDR1 SGHDT, CDR2 YYEEEE. This CDR3 contains 13 residues. The CDR3 region is CASSLTGANVLTF. In DNA form, the CDR3 reads TGTGCCAGCAGTCTGACCGGGGCCAACGTCCTGACTTTC.

The V and J genes are TRBV11-2 and TRBJ1-5; weak D call: TRBD1 (6 bases). The ends were cut back, 6 bases at V and 4 bases at J, with 10 bases in the middle. The CDR3 covers 13 residues. CDR1 and CDR2 (germline): SGHAT, FQNNGV. DNA for the CDR3: TGTGCCAGCAGTAAGGGGGTAAATCAGCCCCAGCATTTT. Its protein is CASSKGVNQPQHF.

The chain has TRBV28 and TRBJ2-3; D may match TRBD1 or TRBD2 (6 bases each). CDR3 length: 15 residues. Trimming shortened V by 6 bases and J by 4 bases, and 17 bases separated the two germline ends. The germline V gene encodes CDR1 MDHEN and CDR2 SYDVKM. The CDR3 protein is CASRPSGARADTQYF. Written as DNA, the CDR3 is TGTGCCAGCAGACCCTCGGGGGCGAGGGCAGATACGCAGTATTTT.